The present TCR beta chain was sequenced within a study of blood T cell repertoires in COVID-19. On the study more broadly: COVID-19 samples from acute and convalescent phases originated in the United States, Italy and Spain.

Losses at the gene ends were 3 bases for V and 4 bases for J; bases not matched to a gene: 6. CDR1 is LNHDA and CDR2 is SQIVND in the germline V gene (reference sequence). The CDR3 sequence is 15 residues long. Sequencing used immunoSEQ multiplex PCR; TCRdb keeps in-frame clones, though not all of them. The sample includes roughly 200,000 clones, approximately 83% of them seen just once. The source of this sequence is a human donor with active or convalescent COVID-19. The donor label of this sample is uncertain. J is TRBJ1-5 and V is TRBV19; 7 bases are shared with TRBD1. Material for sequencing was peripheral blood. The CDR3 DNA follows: TGTGCCAGTAGTATCGTCAGGGGGTTAAATCAGCCCCAGCATTTT. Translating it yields CASSIVRGLNQPQHF.